Listed here is a single TCR beta chain. Its target is not known. These data come from a study of cytomegalovirus exposure and HLA in healthy donors. General study findings and limits: Among TCR beta chains, those listed as cytomegalovirus-associated numbered some 170.

The study ran its PCR with 60 Vbeta and 13 Jbeta primers. This table comes from immunoSEQ multiplex PCR, and its TCRdb copy is limited to in-frame clones, with some not included. This sample has some 160,000 clones, with about three quarters found just once. The CDR3 length is 16 residues. Germline V lookup: CDR1 SGDLS, CDR2 YYNGEE. The trim removed 4 bases at V and 4 bases at J, leaving 7 bases unmatched. Sequencing was performed on PBMCs. The chain combines TRBV9 with TRBJ2-3; 12 nucleotides line up with TRBD2. This receptor was identified in a woman under 40 in good health and CMV-seronegative. This CDR3 reads CASSTTSGGPADTQYF. In DNA form, the CDR3 reads TGTGCCAGCAGCACGACTAGCGGGGGCCCTGCAGATACGCAGTATTTT.